Included here is one T cell receptor (beta chain) sequence, with context. Per germline, CDR1 SGHTA and CDR2 FQGNSA. Trimming took 1 base from V and 7 from J; bases not matched to a gene: 5. This CDR3 has 14 residues. These data come from a study of blood T cell repertoires in COVID-19. Authors' analysis steps: Amplification from reference gene primers served as the basis for estimated nucleated cell counts. TCRdb's table, derived via immunoSEQ multiplex PCR, lists solely in-frame clones and lacks some. V and J calls and clone size are those listed in that table; D and trimming were worked out from the DNA. The profile covers a few hundred thousand clones, with 86% appearing a single time and about an eighth taken by the ten largest. Seattle researchers signed up patients amid active infection and tracked them longitudinally.

The sequence derives from a woman between 65 and 79 years old with COVID-19, enrolled during active disease. The chain is built from TRBV7-2 and TRBJ1-2, with 8 bases that match TRBD1. The specimen was peripheral blood. CDR3 amino acids: CASSLVGQVGGYTF. CDR3 DNA: TGTGCCAGCAGCTTAGTGGGACAGGTCGGTGGCTACACCTTC.